The 20 T cell receptor beta chains given below trace back to one sample, sequenced in a study of T cell responses to AZD1222 COVID-19 vaccine. TCRdb keeps only in-frame clones here, not all; method: immunoSEQ multiplex PCR. This sample yields around 100,000 clones, of which more than 85% are seen a single time; about 7.8% belongs to the top ten. Here the sequenced sample was peripheral blood, taken on day 0 of AZD1222 vaccination. All receptors derive from an adult in good health.

V usage is TRBV3-1 (or the pseudogene TRBV3-2) and J usage is TRBJ1-3; the D is unclear. V lost 2 bases to trimming and J lost 0 bases, with 11 bases between them. Germline CDR1 LGHDT, CDR2 YNNKEL (reference sequence). This CDR3 comprises 16 residues. The CDR3 loop reads CASSQRVQGSGNTIYF. CDR3 sequence (DNA): TGTGCCAGCAGCCAAAGGGTACAAGGCTCTGGAAACACCATATATTTT.

The V call is TRBV18, the J call TRBJ2-2, with D tentatively TRBD2 (6 bases). The CDR3 contains 14 residues. Trimming took 6 bases from V and 7 from J, leaving 15 bases between them. Germline V gene lookup returns CDR1 KGHSH and CDR2 LQKENI. The CDR3 nucleotides read TGTGCCAGCTCCTCCAGCGGGCACGGCGGGGAGCTGTTTTTT. This codes for CASSSSGHGGELFF.

This clone was seen once. This chain uses TRBV18 with TRBJ1-1, with D unclear. Trimming removed 1 base from V and 8 bases from J, with 11 bases in between. Germline V gene sequence: CDR1 KGHSH, CDR2 LQKENI. CDR3 length: 13 amino acids. The CDR3 protein is CASSPLARREAFF. CDR3 DNA: TGTGCCAGCTCACCACTGGCTAGGCGAGAAGCTTTCTTT.

The rearrangement links TRBV20-1 to TRBJ1-1; D unclear. The CDR3 totals 11 residues. V was clipped by 2 bases and J by 8 bases, with 9 bases between them. CDR1 and CDR2 (germline): DFQATT, SNEGSKA (reference sequence). CDR3 nucleotide sequence: TGCAGTGCTAGAAGCCAGGTCGAAGCTTTCTTT. Translating it yields CSARSQVEAFF.

The gene calls are TRBV2 and TRBJ2-7, with TRBD1 identical over 11 bases. Losses at the gene ends were 4 bases for V and 7 bases for J; bases not matched to a gene: 6. CDR3 length equals 14 residues. From germline, CDR1 is SNHLY and CDR2 FYNNEI. The CDR3 protein is CASSARTGGNEQYF. The CDR3 DNA follows: TGTGCCAGCAGTGCCCGGACAGGGGGCAATGAGCAGTACTTC.

The chain couples TRBV3-1 (or the pseudogene TRBV3-2) to TRBJ1-4; D not certain. The CDR3 is 12 residues long. V was trimmed by 6 bases and J by 10 bases, leaving 12 bases between them. Germline V gives CDR1 LGHDT, CDR2 YNNKEL (reference sequence). The CDR3 DNA sequence: TGTGCCAGCAGGAGCCCGACGGCAAAACTGTTTTTT. Encoded protein: CASRSPTAKLFF.

The CDR3 sequence is CASTTGDQPQHF. The CDR3 DNA sequence: TGTGCCAGCACCACAGGGGATCAGCCCCAGCATTTT. This chain links TRBV6-5 with TRBJ1-5; 7 nucleotides agree with TRBD1. With 7 bases clipped from V and 5 bases from J, the junction kept 2 bases outside the gene matches. In germline, CDR1 is MNHEY, CDR2 SVGAGI. CDR3 length: 12 residues.

This clone came up once. V gene TRBV10-3 combines with J gene TRBJ2-1, with 10 bases fitting TRBD2. V lost 0 bases, J lost 8 bases, and 7 bases stayed unmatched. The CDR3 covers 16 residues. Germline loops: CDR1 ENHRY, CDR2 SYGVKD. CDR3 amino acids: CAISESASGSGDEQFF. CDR3 sequence (DNA): TGTGCCATCAGTGAGTCGGCTAGCGGGAGTGGCGATGAGCAGTTCTTC.

This sequence joins TRBV6-1 and TRBJ1-2, with D maybe TRBD1 (6 bases). The V end was cut by 11 bases, the J end by 4 bases, with 17 bases between. Germline CDR1 reads MNHNS; CDR2 reads SASEGT. CDR3 length: 13 residues. CDR3 residues: CAGSETGLYGYTF. The CDR3 DNA sequence: TGTGCCGGCTCCGAAACAGGGCTCTATGGCTACACCTTC.

The CDR3 nucleotides read TGTGCCAGCAGCTGGGGACCAAACGAGCAGTACTTC. This sequence encodes CASSWGPNEQYF. The gene calls are TRBV5-6 and TRBJ2-7; D assignment may be TRBD1 or TRBD2 (5 bases each). The CDR3 extends over 12 amino acids. The germline V gene encodes CDR1 SGHDT and CDR2 YYEEEE. V gave up 3 bases and J gave up 5 bases, with 9 bases separating them.

J is TRBJ2-3 and V is TRBV18, with TRBD1 matching 10 bases. Germline V gives CDR1 KGHSH, CDR2 LQKENI. The V segment lost 0 bases and the J segment 8 bases; nucleotides outside the gene matches: 5. There are 15 residues in the CDR3. DNA for the CDR3: TGTGCCAGCTCACCACCGACAGGGGGCGCAGTTACGCAGTATTTT. Its translation: CASSPPTGGAVTQYF.

This clone was recorded once. The V and J genes are TRBV4-1 and TRBJ2-7, with D perhaps TRBD2 (6 bases). CDR3 length equals 16 residues. The V end lost 4 bases, the J end lost 2 bases, and 18 bases lay between the germline ends. Germline CDR1 reads MGHRA; CDR2 reads YSYEKL. DNA of the CDR3: TGCGCCAGCAGCCCCCAGGAGGGAATTTTAACCTACGAGCAGTACTTC. Amino acid sequence: CASSPQEGILTYEQYF.

V gene TRBV29-1 combines with J gene TRBJ2-3; 14 nucleotides line up with TRBD2. V lost 0 bases and J lost 6; bases outside the gene matches: 2. Germline assignment: CDR1 SQVTM and CDR2 ANQGSEA. The CDR3 is 15 residues long. The CDR3 sequence: CSVEDRTSGGDTQYF. In DNA form, the CDR3 reads TGCAGCGTTGAAGATAGGACTAGCGGGGGGGATACGCAGTATTTT.

The chain is built from TRBV10-1 and TRBJ2-7, with D perhaps given as TRBD1 or TRBD2 (5 bases each). The V gene's germline CDR1 is WNHNN and CDR2 SYGVQD (reference sequence). This CDR3 is 13 amino acids long. Trimming removed 7 bases from V and 5 bases from J, with 15 bases in between. DNA for the CDR3: TGCGCCAGCAATCCCGGGACCGGAGACGAGCAGTACTTC. It codes for CASNPGTGDEQYF.

J is TRBJ2-3 and V is TRBV7-2; 7 bases line up with TRBD2. Germline V gene lookup returns CDR1 SGHTA and CDR2 FQGNSA. The CDR3 is 16 residues long. V lost 5 bases, J lost 2 bases, and 10 bases stayed unmatched. The CDR3 DNA reads TGTGCCAGCAGCATACAAGCGGGGAGGGCCACAGATACGCAGTATTTT. Amino acids: CASSIQAGRATDTQYF.

V usage is TRBV9 and J usage is TRBJ1-1; D gene unclear. Germline CDR1 is SGDLS and CDR2 is YYNGEE. Between the trimmed V and J ends, which lost 4 bases and 1 base, there was a span of 20 bases. This CDR3 has 17 amino acids. DNA for the CDR3: TGTGCCAGCAGCTCCCGGGTGGAAGTAGGCGGGAACACTGAAGCTTTCTTT. Translating gives CASSSRVEVGGNTEAFF.

The genes are TRBV27 and TRBJ1-3; 9 nucleotides match TRBD1. Per germline, CDR1 MNHEY and CDR2 SMNVEV (reference sequence). The CDR3 is 15 amino acids. The V and J ends lost 3 bases and 2 bases, in that order; junction bases with no gene match: 2. Here the CDR3 reads CASSFTGGPGNTIYF. The CDR3 nucleotides are TGTGCCAGCAGTTTTACAGGGGGCCCTGGAAACACCATATATTTT.

J is TRBJ1-5 and V is TRBV7-2, with 7 bases fitting TRBD1. The CDR3 is 14 residues long. J was trimmed by 2 bases and V by 5 bases; bases with no gene match: 3. Germline V lookup: CDR1 SGHTA, CDR2 FQGNSA. Here the CDR3 reads CASSGTGGNQPQHF. DNA for the CDR3: TGTGCCAGCAGCGGAACAGGGGGCAATCAGCCCCAGCATTTT.

The CDR3 here is CASSLSTGGDTIYF. DNA for the CDR3: TGTGCCAGCAGCTTAAGTACAGGGGGGGACACCATATATTTT. The V call is TRBV7-2, the J call TRBJ1-3, with 8 positions matching TRBD1. V shed 2 bases, J shed 8 bases, and the junction held 5 bases outside the gene matches. This CDR3 spans 14 amino acids. The V gene's germline CDR1 is SGHTA and CDR2 FQGNSA.

The chain recombines TRBV5-1 with TRBJ1-1; tentatively, D is TRBD1 (5 bases). Per germline, CDR1 SGHRS and CDR2 YFSETQ. This CDR3 region has 14 residues. The V end was cut by 1 base, the J end by 1 base, with 8 bases between. DNA for the CDR3: TGCGCCAGCAGCTTGACCAGGGCGAACACTGAAGCTTTCTTT. Encoded protein: CASSLTRANTEAFF.